The 10 T cell receptor beta chains given below trace back to one sample, sequenced in a study of cytomegalovirus exposure and HLA in healthy donors (dated by TCRdb to about 2017). Libraries were prepared through the immunoSEQ multiplex PCR assay. TCRdb holds this immuneACCESS table with in-frame rearrangements only. Some clones are missing; in checked studies, unresolved V genes explain under half, and the rest has no known cause. Across this sample there are around 170,000 clones, with around 89% seen only once. The leading ten clones occupy 3% of the sample. Sample: PBMCs. The receptors derive from a man younger than 35 in good health and CMV-seronegative.

The chain couples TRBV5-1 to TRBJ2-1; TRBD2 aligns across 9 bases. Trimming removed 6 bases from V and 12 bases from J; junction bases left unmatched: 16. From germline, CDR1 is SGHRS and CDR2 YFSETQ. CDR3 length: 15 amino acids. The CDR3 is CASNRGSSGSSLQFF. CDR3 DNA: TGCGCCAGCAACAGGGGAAGTAGCGGGAGTAGCTTGCAGTTCTTC.

CDR3 coding DNA: TGTGCCAGCAGCTCGCTCCGGACTAGCGGGAGCCTGCCCTACGAGCAGTACTTC. This gives the protein CASSSLRTSGSLPYEQYF. This chain joins TRBV7-8 and TRBJ2-7; 13 positions agree with TRBD2. The V and J ends lost 4 bases and 2 bases, in that order; junction bases with no gene match: 11. Germline V gene lookup returns CDR1 SGHVS and CDR2 FQNEAQ. The CDR3 length is 18 residues.

This chain uses TRBV2 with TRBJ2-5; 10 nucleotides align to TRBD1. Germline CDR1 reads SNHLY; CDR2 reads FYNNEI. Losses at the gene ends were 10 bases for V and 3 bases for J; bases not matched to a gene: 11. The CDR3 loop spans 15 amino acids. The CDR3 loop reads CATKRTGGFKETQYF. The CDR3, as DNA: TGTGCCACCAAGAGGACAGGGGGATTCAAAGAGACCCAGTACTTC. Together with reference TRBV2 and TRBJ2-5, the CDR3 gives the full variable domain: EPEVTQTPSHQVTQMGQEVILRCVPISNHLYFYWYRQILGQKVEFLVSFYNNEISEKSEIFDDQFSVERPDGSNFTLKIRSTKLEDSAMYFCATKRTGGFKETQYFGPGTRLLVL.

The chain joins TRBV6-5 to TRBJ1-1, with D perhaps TRBD1 (6 bases). CDR3 length: 14 residues. Per germline, CDR1 MNHEY and CDR2 SVGAGI. The V and J ends lost 2 bases and 0 bases respectively, with 7 bases between them. The CDR3 DNA reads as TGTGCCAGCAGTTACACAGGGCTGAACACTGAAGCTTTCTTT. Protein product: CASSYTGLNTEAFF.

V gene TRBV30 combines with J gene TRBJ1-5, with D possibly TRBD1 on 6 matching bases. Germline V CDR1 and CDR2: GTSNPN, SVGIG (reference sequence). There are 14 residues in the CDR3. V was cut by 4 bases and J by 4 bases, with 14 bases left in between. This chain's CDR3 is CAWTHRVVNQPQHF. The CDR3 region has the DNA TGTGCCTGGACCCACAGGGTAGTGAATCAGCCCCAGCATTTT.

This chain links TRBV2 with TRBJ2-5, with a weak D call TRBD2 (6 bases). Per germline, CDR1 SNHLY and CDR2 FYNNEI. This CDR3 has 13 amino acids. The germline V and J ends were trimmed by 7 bases and 1 base, with 10 bases remaining between them. The CDR3, as DNA: TGTGCCAGCACTCCTAGCGCCCAAGAGACCCAGTACTTC. Protein sequence: CASTPSAQETQYF.

In nucleotides, the CDR3 is TGTGCCAGCAGTTTAACAGGGTCCACCAGCTCTGGAAACACCATATATTTT. It encodes CASSLTGSTSSGNTIYF. This chain uses TRBV27 with TRBJ1-3; D is possibly TRBD1 (6 bases). CDR1 is MNHEY, CDR2 SMNVEV, per germline (reference sequence). Trimming took off 2 bases at V and 0 bases at J, with 14 bases between the two ends. The CDR3 is 17 residues long.

This chain links TRBV6-1 with TRBJ2-7; D is ambiguous. Deletions cut 4 bases from V and 1 base from J, with 14 bases between. The CDR3 consists of 15 residues. Germline V gene lookup returns CDR1 MNHNS and CDR2 SASEGT. CDR3 residues: CASSGGHTLSYEQYF. The CDR3 nucleotides are TGTGCCAGCAGTGGTGGGCACACGTTATCCTACGAGCAGTACTTC.

The chain links TRBV19 to TRBJ1-6; D remains ambiguous. Deletions cut 5 bases from V and 5 bases from J, with 7 bases between. CDR1 and CDR2 from the germline V gene are LNHDA and SQIVND (reference sequence). The length of the CDR3 is 13 residues. CDR3 residues: CASSPDNNSPLHF. The CDR3 DNA reads TGTGCCAGTAGTCCCGACAATAATTCACCCCTCCACTTT.

The V gene is TRBV27, the J gene TRBJ2-6; no clear D. This CDR3 is built from 16 residues. Germline CDR1 reads MNHEY; CDR2 reads SMNVEV (reference sequence). Trimming stripped 3 bases from V and 1 base from J, with 10 bases between. The CDR3 region is CASSFRYLSGANVLTF. DNA for the CDR3: TGTGCCAGCAGTTTCCGCTACCTATCTGGGGCCAACGTCCTGACTTTC.